Presented here are 19 T cell receptor beta chains from one specimen sequenced in a study of cytomegalovirus exposure and HLA in healthy donors (dated by TCRdb to 2016 to 2017). The method behind the library was the immunoSEQ multiplex PCR assay. The multiplex PCR relied on a mix of 60 forward primers for TCR Vbeta segments and 13 reverse primers for TCR Jbeta segments. TCRdb's version of the immuneACCESS table is confined to in-frame rearrangements and falls short of the full clone set. An unresolved V gene accounts for under half of the shortfall where checked; the remainder is of unknown origin. Across this sample there are around 110,000 clones, with 80% to 85% seen only once. About 2% of the sample is in the top ten clones. The specimen was PBMCs. These receptors all come from a man aged 30 to 39 in good health and CMV-seronegative.

The V call is TRBV9, the J call TRBJ2-7; D is possibly TRBD2 (6 bases). V was shortened by 0 bases and J by 7 bases, with 14 bases between the two germline ends. CDR3 length: 14 amino acids. Germline assignment: CDR1 SGDLS and CDR2 YYNGEE. The CDR3 region is CASSVDQGGREQYF. The CDR3 DNA reads as TGTGCCAGCAGCGTAGATCAGGGAGGAAGGGAGCAGTACTTC.

The CDR3 loop is CASRRRMDREEVYEQYF. The CDR3, as DNA: TGCGCCAGCAGGCGGAGGATGGACAGGGAAGAAGTCTACGAGCAGTACTTC. The genes are TRBV5-1 and TRBJ2-7, with 8 bases identical to TRBD1. The germline V gene has CDR1 SGHRS and CDR2 YFSETQ. The CDR3 runs to 17 residues. V gave up 5 bases and J gave up 3 bases; unmatched junction bases: 16.

This chain joins TRBV15 and TRBJ2-2; possibly TRBD2 for D (5 bases). Germline V gene lookup returns CDR1 LNHNV and CDR2 YYDKDF (reference sequence). The ends were cut back, 4 bases at V and 7 bases at J, with 13 bases in the middle. The CDR3 runs 14 residues. The CDR3 sequence is CATSNTGIFGELFF. The CDR3 coding sequence is TGTGCCACCAGCAATACGGGGATCTTCGGGGAGCTGTTTTTT.

This clone was picked up a small number of times. CDR3 residues: CASSSLAGGSDTQYF. Here the CDR3 DNA reads TGCGCCAGCAGCTCCCTAGCGGGGGGTTCAGATACGCAGTATTTT. The chain links TRBV5-1 to TRBJ2-3; 11 nucleotides match TRBD2. Trimming cost V 3 bases and J 4 bases; bases outside gene matches: 4. Germline V gene data show CDR1 as SGHRS and CDR2 as YFSETQ. This CDR3 comprises 15 residues.

The rearrangement joins TRBV30 to TRBJ2-1; 10 bases fit TRBD2. Germline CDR1 and CDR2: GTSNPN and SVGIG (reference sequence). The CDR3 length is 18 residues. J gave up 5 bases and V 0 bases, and 13 bases lay outside the gene matches. The CDR3 loop reads CAWSVELAGPPVHNEQFF. The CDR3 DNA sequence: TGTGCCTGGAGTGTGGAACTAGCGGGGCCCCCTGTACACAATGAGCAGTTCTTC.

This chain uses TRBV5-1 with TRBJ1-6; weak D call: TRBD1 (6 bases). The germline V and J ends were trimmed by 0 bases and 5 bases, with 12 bases remaining between them. Germline lookup yields CDR1 SGHRS and CDR2 YFSETQ. The CDR3 is made up of 16 amino acids. As DNA, the CDR3 is TGCGCCAGCAGCTTGGGGGGGCTAAGAGATAATTCACCCCTCCACTTT. Protein: CASSLGGLRDNSPLHF.

This rearrangement joins TRBV19 to TRBJ2-6, with 7 nucleotides matching TRBD1. The CDR3 runs 14 residues. CDR1 LNHDA and CDR2 SQIVND come from the germline V gene (reference sequence). V was pared by 7 bases and J by 9 bases, with 9 bases of the junction left unmatched. CDR3 in amino acids: CASIGQENGNVLTF. The CDR3, as DNA: TGTGCCAGTATTGGACAGGAAAATGGCAACGTCCTGACTTTC.

This clone is a singleton in its sample. The V gene is TRBV5-6, the J gene TRBJ1-6; D is unresolved. Germline lookup yields CDR1 SGHDT and CDR2 YYEEEE. The length of the CDR3 is 14 residues. V was trimmed by 3 bases and J by 5 bases, leaving 9 bases between them. The CDR3 DNA is TGTGCCAGCAGCTCGACAAAGGATAATTCACCCCTCCACTTT. It yields the protein CASSSTKDNSPLHF.

J is TRBJ2-7 and V is TRBV4-1, with D possibly being TRBD2 (5 bases). The CDR3 has 13 residues. Per the germline V gene, CDR1 is MGHRA and CDR2 is YSYEKL. V was clipped by 0 bases and J by 6 bases, with 9 bases between them. CDR3 bases: TGCGCCAGCAGCCAAGATTGGGAGACCGAGCAGTACTTC. As protein: CASSQDWETEQYF.

This chain links TRBV2 with TRBJ2-5; D may be TRBD2 (6 bases). This CDR3 has 11 residues. Per germline, CDR1 SNHLY and CDR2 FYNNEI. The V end was cut by 10 bases, the J end by 4 bases, with 10 bases between. The CDR3 DNA reads as TGTGCCAACGGAGGGAGAGAGACCCAGTACTTC. This codes for CANGGRETQYF.

The chain has TRBV4-3 and TRBJ2-3, with TRBD2 matching 11 bases. In germline, CDR1 is LGHNA, CDR2 YSLEER. This CDR3 comprises 22 residues. V was clipped by 0 bases and J by 0 bases; unmatched bases: 17. CDR3 sequence (DNA): TGCGCCAGCAGCCAAGATCAGGGGCTAGCGGGGGGTCCCGAGACTAGCACAGATACGCAGTATTTT. This encodes CASSQDQGLAGGPETSTDTQYF.

The chain recombines TRBV5-4 with TRBJ2-7, with 11 bases aligning to TRBD2. This CDR3 spans 14 amino acids. V was pared by 4 bases and J by 7 bases, with 7 bases of the junction left unmatched. Germline V CDR1 and CDR2: SGHNT, YYREEE (reference sequence). Written as DNA, the CDR3 is TGTGCCAGCAGCCTTTTAGCGGGGGGGCGTGAGCAGTACTTC. Protein sequence: CASSLLAGGREQYF.

V and J are TRBV2 and TRBJ2-3, with no clear D. The CDR3 runs to 12 residues. Deletions cut 2 bases from V and 3 bases from J, with 3 bases between. The germline V gene has CDR1 SNHLY and CDR2 FYNNEI. CDR3 amino acids: CASSEPTDTQYF. In DNA form, the CDR3 reads TGTGCCAGCAGTGAACCAACAGATACGCAGTATTTT.

This rearrangement joins TRBV2 to TRBJ1-4; no firm D call. The germline V gene encodes CDR1 SNHLY and CDR2 FYNNEI. The CDR3 runs 14 residues. V lost 1 base, J lost 1 base, and 4 bases lay in between. The CDR3 protein is CASSEGQTNEKLFF. The CDR3 DNA follows: TGTGCCAGCAGTGAAGGGCAAACTAATGAAAAACTGTTTTTT.

The V gene is TRBV28, the J gene TRBJ1-5; D is unresolved. From germline, CDR1 is MDHEN and CDR2 SYDVKM. Deletions cut 2 bases from V and 6 bases from J, with 11 bases between. The CDR3 is 14 residues long. The DNA of the CDR3 is TGTGCCAGCAGTTTAGAGGGTAACGGTCAGCCCCAGCATTTT. It is translated as CASSLEGNGQPQHF.

The DNA of the CDR3 is TGTGCCAGCAGTCAACAGGGGGCCCACGAGCAGTACTTC. Translated, it gives CASSQQGAHEQYF. The chain carries TRBV27 and TRBJ2-7; 9 bases line up with TRBD1. With V trimmed by 5 bases and J by 5 bases, 4 bases remained unmatched. The length of the CDR3 is 13 residues. Germline loops: CDR1 MNHEY, CDR2 SMNVEV (reference sequence).

The CDR3 nucleotides read TGTGCCAGCCTGAGGGGAACTAGCGGGGGGCCAACGAGCTCCTACAATGAGCAGTTCTTC. Protein sequence: CASLRGTSGGPTSSYNEQFF. The chain couples TRBV2 to TRBJ2-1; 12 bases are shared with TRBD2. This CDR3 spans 20 amino acids. Germline V gene data show CDR1 as SNHLY and CDR2 as FYNNEI. The V and J ends lost 8 bases and 0 bases, in that order; junction bases with no gene match: 17. Together with reference TRBV2 and TRBJ2-1, the CDR3 gives the full variable domain: EPEVTQTPSHQVTQMGQEVILRCVPISNHLYFYWYRQILGQKVEFLVSFYNNEISEKSEIFDDQFSVERPDGSNFTLKIRSTKLEDSAMYFCASLRGTSGGPTSSYNEQFFGPGTRLTVL.

The V call is TRBV5-4, the J call TRBJ2-6, with D possibly matching TRBD1 (5 bases). Trimming pared 0 bases from V and 6 bases from J, leaving 10 bases between. Germline V gene lookup returns CDR1 SGHNT and CDR2 YYREEE (reference sequence). This CDR3 is built from 15 residues. CDR3 protein: CASSLEGKKANVLTF. The CDR3 nucleotides are TGTGCCAGCAGCTTGGAGGGGAAAAAGGCCAACGTCCTGACTTTC.

The count of this clone is one. The chain couples TRBV6-5 to TRBJ2-3, with TRBD2 matching 9 bases. Germline V gives CDR1 MNHEY, CDR2 SVGAGI. The ends lost 8 bases at V and 2 bases at J; junction bases unmatched: 5. The CDR3 runs to 14 residues. DNA for the CDR3: TGTGCCAGCCGAGCGGGGGGCTACACAGATACGCAGTATTTT. Translation: CASRAGGYTDTQYF.